This TCR beta chain was found in a study of control samples from healthy donors and cancer patients. This CDR3 region has 14 residues. The germline V gene has CDR1 SGHTA and CDR2 FQGTGA. V was pared by 4 bases and J by 4 bases, with 12 bases between. Produced via immunoSEQ multiplex PCR; TCRdb's table is partial and in-frame only. The sample records approximately 30,000 clones, about 86% being singletons. The table lists this clone with a count of one. Sequenced sample: PBMCs. This receptor was taken from a woman aged 40 to 50 with lung cancer. This chain uses TRBV7-3 with TRBJ2-3; D ambiguous. The CDR3 region is CASSSTVGADTQYF. Here the CDR3 DNA reads TGTGCCAGCAGCTCAACGGTCGGCGCAGATACGCAGTATTTT.